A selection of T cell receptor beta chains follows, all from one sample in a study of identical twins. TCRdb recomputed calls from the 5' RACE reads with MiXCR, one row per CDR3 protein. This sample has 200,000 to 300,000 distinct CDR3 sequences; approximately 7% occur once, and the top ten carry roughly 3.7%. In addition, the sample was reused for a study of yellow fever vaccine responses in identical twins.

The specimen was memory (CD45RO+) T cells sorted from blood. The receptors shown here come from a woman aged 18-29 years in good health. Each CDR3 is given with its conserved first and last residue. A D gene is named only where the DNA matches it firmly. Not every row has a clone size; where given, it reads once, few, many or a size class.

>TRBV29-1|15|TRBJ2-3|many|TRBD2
TGCAGCGTTGAAAGGGGACTAGTTGGGGGAGATACGCAGTATTTT
CSVERGLVGGDTQYF
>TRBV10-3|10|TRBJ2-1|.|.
TGTGCCATGGGGGCCGACGCGGAGTTCTTC
CAMGADAEFF
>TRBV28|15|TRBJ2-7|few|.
TGTGCCAGCAGAAGGGGGGATCATGAAACCTACGAGCAGTACTTC
CASRRGDHETYEQYF
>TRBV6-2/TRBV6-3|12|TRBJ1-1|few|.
TGTGCCAGCAGTTCCCGGGCGCAGGAAGCTTTCTTT
CASSSRAQEAFF
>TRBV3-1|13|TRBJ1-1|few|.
TGTGCCAGCAGCCAGGGGCCCCTCTCTGAAGCTTTCTTT
CASSQGPLSEAFF
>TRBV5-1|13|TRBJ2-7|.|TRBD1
TGCGCCAGCAGCTCCGACAGGGCTGGCGAGCAGTACTTC
CASSSDRAGEQYF
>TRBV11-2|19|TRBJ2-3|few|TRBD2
TGTGCCAGCAGCTTAATACTAGCGGGGAGGGACACTAGCACAGATACGCAGTATTTT
CASSLILAGRDTSTDTQYF
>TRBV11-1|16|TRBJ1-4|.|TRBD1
TGTGCCAGCAGCTTCGGGACAGGGGGCTACGGTGAAAAACTGTTTTTT
CASSFGTGGYGEKLFF
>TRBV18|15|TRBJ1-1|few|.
TGTGCCAGCTCACCGTTTAGTACGGAGAACACTGAAGCTTTCTTT
CASSPFSTENTEAFF
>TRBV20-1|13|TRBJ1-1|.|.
TGCAGTGCTCCCCCCGGGGGGACCCCCGAAGCTTTCTTT
CSAPPGGTPEAFF
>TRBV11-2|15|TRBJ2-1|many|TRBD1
TGTGCCAGCAGCTTAGGGACAGGTTCCTACAATGAGCAGTTCTTC
CASSLGTGSYNEQFF
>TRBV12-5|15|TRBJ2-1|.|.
TGTGCTAGTGGTTTGGCGACTAGTGGGGGCAATGAGCAGTTCTTC
CASGLATSGGNEQFF
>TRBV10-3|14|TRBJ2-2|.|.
TGTGCCATCAGCAAGGACAGGAACACCGGGGAGCTGTTTTTT
CAISKDRNTGELFF
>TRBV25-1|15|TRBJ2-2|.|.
TGTGCCAGCAGTGTGCCAGGGAGGAAGACCGGGGAGCTGTTTTTT
CASSVPGRKTGELFF
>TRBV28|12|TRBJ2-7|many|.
TGTGCCAGCAGTTTTTTCCCCTACGAGCAGTACTTC
CASSFFPYEQYF
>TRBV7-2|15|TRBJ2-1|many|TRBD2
TGTGCCAGCAGCTTAGGGACTAGCGGGACCAATGAGCAGTTCTTC
CASSLGTSGTNEQFF
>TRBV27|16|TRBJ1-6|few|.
TGTGCCAGCAGGCAGAACAGGGAGGGGTATAATTCACCCCTCCACTTT
CASRQNREGYNSPLHF
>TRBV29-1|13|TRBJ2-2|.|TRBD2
TGCAGCGGAGCGGGGGGGCCTGGCGGGGAGCTGTTTTTT
CSGAGGPGGELFF
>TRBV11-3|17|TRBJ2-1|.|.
TGTGCCAGCAGCTTAAGGGGGGGCGGGTTCCTTTACAATGAGCAGTTCTTC
CASSLRGGGFLYNEQFF
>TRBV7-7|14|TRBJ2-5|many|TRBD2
TGTGCCAGCAGCCCTAGCGGGCCCCAAGAGACCCAGTACTTC
CASSPSGPQETQYF
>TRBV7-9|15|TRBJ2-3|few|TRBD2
TGTGCCAGCAGCCAGGGGCTAGCGGGAGGAGATACGCAGTATTTT
CASSQGLAGGDTQYF
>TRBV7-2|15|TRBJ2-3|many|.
TGTGCCAGCAGCTCGCAGGGTTTGGGCACAGATACGCAGTATTTT
CASSSQGLGTDTQYF
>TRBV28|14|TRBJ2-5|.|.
TGTGCCAGCAGTTTAGCAGGGGCGCGGGAGACCCAGTACTTC
CASSLAGARETQYF
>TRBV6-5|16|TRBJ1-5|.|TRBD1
TGTGCCAGCAGTTATGGGACAGCTGATAGCAATCAGCCCCAGCATTTT
CASSYGTADSNQPQHF
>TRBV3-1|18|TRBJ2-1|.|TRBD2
TGTGCCAGCAGCCAAACGGCTAGCGGGGATAGCTCCTACAATGAGCAGTTCTTC
CASSQTASGDSSYNEQFF
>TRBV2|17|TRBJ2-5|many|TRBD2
TGTGCCAGCAGTGAAAGCCAATCCCTAGCGGAAAAAGAGACCCAGTACTTC
CASSESQSLAEKETQYF
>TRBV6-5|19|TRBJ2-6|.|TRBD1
TGTGCCAGCAGTTATCGGGACAGCCTAAGCTTCTCTGGGGCCAACGTCCTGACTTTC
CASSYRDSLSFSGANVLTF
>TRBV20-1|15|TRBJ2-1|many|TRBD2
TGCAGTGCTAGCCCCCCTAGCGGGAGAAACAATGAGCAGTTCTTC
CSASPPSGRNNEQFF
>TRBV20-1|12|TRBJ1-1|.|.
TGCAGTGCTAGAGCCGAGAGCACTGAAGCTTTCTTT
CSARAESTEAFF
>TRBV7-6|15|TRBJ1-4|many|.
TGTGCCAGCAGCTTAGGGGTTACAACTAATGAAAAACTGTTTTTT
CASSLGVTTNEKLFF
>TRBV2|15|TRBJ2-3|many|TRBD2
TGTGCCAGCAGTGCTCAGCGGGGGGGCACAGATACGCAGTATTTT
CASSAQRGGTDTQYF
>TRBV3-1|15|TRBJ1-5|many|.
TGTGCCAGCAGCCAAGATCATAACCTCGCTCAGCCCCAGCATTTT
CASSQDHNLAQPQHF
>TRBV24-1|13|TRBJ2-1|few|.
TGTGCCACCTCGGGAGCTTCCTACAATGAGCAGTTCTTC
CATSGASYNEQFF
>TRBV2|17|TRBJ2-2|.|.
TGTGCCAGCAGTGAGAGGAGGTGGACCAGGAACACCGGGGAGCTGTTTTTT
CASSERRWTRNTGELFF